These 18 T cell receptor beta chains were sequenced from one sample in a study of blood T cell repertoires in COVID-19 (dated by TCRdb to 2018 to 2020). The library was obtained by the immunoSEQ multiplex PCR assay. Sourced from immuneACCESS, this table was stored by TCRdb with only in-frame sequences that have V and J called. A share of the clones is absent; for the studies checked, an unresolved V gene accounts for under half, and the remainder has no known explanation. The sample table records roughly 250,000 clones; approximately 83% of these occur just once. The top ten clonotypes cover roughly 3.1% of the sample. Source material: PBMCs or T cells enriched from blood (not recorded which). These TCRs come from a woman between 40 and 50 years old with acute COVID-19.

The V and J genes are TRBV3-1 (or the pseudogene TRBV3-2) and TRBJ1-3, with D unresolved. V was pared by 3 bases and J by 0 bases, with 9 bases between. The CDR3 length is 15 residues. Looked up from germline, CDR1 is LGHDT and CDR2 is YNNKEL (reference sequence). Here the CDR3 reads CASSQMERSGNTIYF. In DNA form, the CDR3 reads TGTGCCAGCAGCCAGATGGAGCGCTCTGGAAACACCATATATTTT.

V is TRBV30 and J is TRBJ2-1; 11 bases are shared with TRBD1. V trimming: 4 bases; J trimming: 8 bases; junction bases outside the gene matches: 7. Germline CDR1 is GTSNPN and CDR2 is SVGIG (reference sequence). The CDR3 is made up of 14 amino acids. CDR3: CAWNRDRGVDEQFF. The CDR3 DNA reads TGTGCCTGGAATCGGGACAGGGGGGTAGATGAGCAGTTCTTC. The full variable domain, completed using reference TRBV30 and TRBJ2-1, is SQTIHQWPATLVQPVGSPLSLECTVEGTSNPNLYWYRQAAGRGLQLLFYSVGIGQISSEVPQNLSASRPQDRQFILSSKKLLLSDSGFYLCAWNRDRGVDEQFFGPGTRLTVL.

The chain recombines TRBV4-1 with TRBJ2-7, with a possible D match to TRBD1 (5 bases). V was trimmed by 1 base and J by 2 bases, leaving 12 bases between them. The CDR3 totals 15 residues. Germline-derived CDR1 and CDR2 are MGHRA and YSYEKL. The CDR3 spells CASSQGSRVPYEQYF. The DNA for the CDR3 is TGCGCCAGCAGCCAAGGCAGCAGGGTCCCCTACGAGCAGTACTTC.

This clone has just one count. This chain links TRBV3-1 (or the pseudogene TRBV3-2) with TRBJ2-3; D is undetermined. Germline CDR1 reads LGHDT; CDR2 reads YNNKEL (reference sequence). The CDR3 runs 15 residues. V was cut by 0 bases and J by 0 bases, with 7 bases left in between. The CDR3 loop reads CASSQERFSTDTQYF. As DNA, the CDR3 is TGTGCCAGCAGCCAAGAGCGATTCAGCACAGATACGCAGTATTTT.

The genes are TRBV5-4 and TRBJ1-6, with D unresolved. From germline, CDR1 is SGHNT and CDR2 YYREEE (reference sequence). The V end lost 1 base, the J end lost 8 bases, and 13 bases lay between the germline ends. This CDR3 has 15 residues. Written as DNA, the CDR3 is TGTGCCAGCAGCTTGCCCAACAACGCGGATTCACCCCTCCACTTT. Its protein is CASSLPNNADSPLHF.

This clone was detected only a few times. The J gene is TRBJ2-3, the V gene TRBV7-3, with 9 bases matching TRBD2. V lost 2 bases to trimming and J lost 0 bases; unmatched junction nucleotides: 3. Germline CDR1 reads SGHTA; CDR2 reads FQGTGA. The length of the CDR3 is 16 residues. CDR3 DNA: TGTGCCAGCAGCTTAGGCACTAGCGGGAGCACAGATACGCAGTATTTT. Protein product: CASSLGTSGSTDTQYF.

The chain recombines TRBV19 with TRBJ1-6, with D perhaps matching TRBD1 (5 bases). Trimming shortened V by 7 bases and J by 2 bases, and 12 bases separated the two germline ends. CDR1 and CDR2 from the germline V gene are LNHDA and SQIVND (reference sequence). The CDR3 totals 15 residues. This CDR3 reads CASKVPGAYNSPLHF. CDR3 sequence (DNA): TGTGCCAGTAAGGTGCCGGGGGCCTATAATTCACCCCTCCACTTT.

This clone was detected only once. The chain carries TRBV4-1 and TRBJ2-1, with TRBD2 matching over 14 bases. J lost 4 bases, V lost 3 bases, and 8 bases had no gene match. The CDR3 loop spans 18 amino acids. The germline V gene has CDR1 MGHRA and CDR2 YSYEKL. CDR3 DNA sequence: TGCGCCAGCAGCCAGATGAGAGGACTAGCGGGAGGATACAATGAGCAGTTCTTC. This gives the protein CASSQMRGLAGGYNEQFF.

The CDR3 DNA sequence: TGTGCCAGCAGCCAAACTAGCGGGAGCAATGAGCAGTTCTTC. It translates to CASSQTSGSNEQFF. The V call is TRBV4-2, the J call TRBJ2-1; 11 nucleotides agree with TRBD2. The CDR3 runs to 14 residues. V trimming: 2 bases; J trimming: 6 bases; junction bases outside the gene matches: 0. The V gene's germline CDR1 is LGHNA and CDR2 YNFKEQ.

This clone turned up a few times. The chain combines TRBV5-1 with TRBJ2-7, with D hard to call. V was pared by 4 bases and J by 2 bases, with 10 bases between. Germline loops: CDR1 SGHRS, CDR2 YFSETQ. The CDR3 has 13 residues. CDR3 nucleotides: TGCGCCAGCAGCGTAGGAGAACCCTACGAGCAGTACTTC. Protein: CASSVGEPYEQYF.

The chain joins TRBV14 to TRBJ2-7; TRBD1 is a possible D gene (6 bases). The V and J ends lost 6 bases and 1 base respectively, with 13 bases between them. CDR1 and CDR2 (germline): SGHDN, FVKESK. The CDR3 contains 14 residues. The CDR3 coding sequence is TGTGCCAGCAGTCCCGACAGGATTTCCTACGAGCAGTACTTC. It codes for CASSPDRISYEQYF.

This clone is a singleton in its sample. The chain couples TRBV27 to TRBJ1-1; D may be TRBD1 (5 bases). V lost 3 bases and J 6 bases, leaving 17 bases between the germline ends. This CDR3 region has 15 residues. In germline, CDR1 is MNHEY, CDR2 SMNVEV (reference sequence). This CDR3 is CASSFFPGNAAEAFF. CDR3 sequence (DNA): TGTGCCAGCAGTTTTTTCCCAGGGAACGCGGCTGAAGCTTTCTTT.

The chain recombines TRBV7-8 with TRBJ2-7; tentatively, D is TRBD2 (5 bases). V was shortened by 4 bases and J by 8 bases, with 21 bases between the two germline ends. CDR1 and CDR2 from the germline V gene are SGHVS and FQNEAQ. This CDR3 has 15 residues. This CDR3 is CASSSTGVAARQQYF. The CDR3 region has the DNA TGTGCCAGCAGCTCAACCGGGGTTGCGGCCCGACAGCAGTACTTC.

The chain has TRBV29-1 and TRBJ1-2; the D is unclear. This CDR3 is 14 amino acids long. Trimming took 0 bases from V and 2 from J, leaving 10 bases between them. Germline CDR1 SQVTM, CDR2 ANQGSEA. The CDR3 loop is CSVEESAGNYGYTF. The CDR3 nucleotides read TGCAGCGTTGAAGAATCGGCAGGAAACTATGGCTACACCTTC.

V is TRBV27 and J is TRBJ1-4; TRBD1 is a possible D gene (5 bases). Trimming cost V 1 base and J 6 bases, with 9 bases left between them. CDR1 is MNHEY, CDR2 SMNVEV, per germline (reference sequence). CDR3 size: 14 residues. CDR3 region: CASSLFQGDEKLFF. The CDR3 coding sequence is TGTGCCAGCAGTTTATTCCAGGGTGATGAAAAACTGTTTTTT.

The rearrangement links TRBV9 to TRBJ1-1; 8 nucleotides line up with TRBD1. CDR1 SGDLS and CDR2 YYNGEE come from the germline V gene. The CDR3 extends over 14 amino acids. Trimming took 4 bases from V and 4 from J; bases not matched to a gene: 6. For the CDR3, the DNA is TGTGCCAGCAGCAGCTACAGGGGGAGCACTGAAGCTTTCTTT. Residues: CASSSYRGSTEAFF.

The genes are TRBV2 and TRBJ1-1; 7 nucleotides agree with TRBD1. This CDR3 spans 13 amino acids. Per the germline V gene, CDR1 is SNHLY and CDR2 is FYNNEI. V was pared by 3 bases and J by 11 bases, with 9 bases of the junction left unmatched. The CDR3 DNA follows: TGTGCCAGCAGTGACCTCCGGGACAGTTTGGCTTTCTTT. Protein sequence: CASSDLRDSLAFF.

In its sample, this clone was seen a few times. V gene TRBV5-1 combines with J gene TRBJ1-1, with D perhaps TRBD1 (5 bases). The CDR3 contains 13 residues. CDR1 SGHRS and CDR2 YFSETQ come from the germline V gene. V was cut by 2 bases and J by 2 bases, with 7 bases left in between. CDR3 loop: CASSLGVNTEAFF. CDR3 nucleotides: TGCGCCAGCAGCTTAGGGGTTAACACTGAAGCTTTCTTT.